These 25 T cell receptor beta chains came from one sample sequenced in a study of cytomegalovirus exposure and HLA in healthy donors. This PCR relied on a set of 60 Vbeta primers and 13 Jbeta primers. Profiling relied on immunoSEQ multiplex PCR, and the TCRdb table lists in-frame clones only, not all of them. The sample holds over 150,000 clones; 82% are singletons and the top ten take 0.08% to 0.1%. What was sequenced was PBMCs. The receptors derive from a boy younger than 10 in good health and CMV-seronegative.

This clone came up a few times. V gene TRBV23-1 combines with J gene TRBJ1-6; D not certain. TRBV23-1 is placed among ORFs of uncertain function. V gave up 7 bases and J gave up 4 bases, with 23 bases separating them. The CDR3 has 18 amino acids. CDR3 DNA sequence: TGCGCCAGCACAGTGAACCTCCGCGAGGATGAATATAATTCACCCCTCCACTTT. The encoded protein is CASTVNLREDEYNSPLHF.

This clone has a single count. Here the CDR3 reads CASSSRGGSYEQYF. The CDR3 nucleotides read TGTGCCAGCAGCTCTCGGGGGGGGTCCTACGAGCAGTACTTC. This chain links TRBV7-9 with TRBJ2-7, with TRBD2 matching over 8 bases. Germline V gene data show CDR1 as SEHNR and CDR2 as FQNEAQ (reference sequence). J gave up 1 base and V 4 bases, and 3 bases lay outside the gene matches. This CDR3 region has 14 residues.

This clone was found once. The chain employs TRBV4-2 and TRBJ2-1; perhaps TRBD2 as D (6 bases). The CDR3 totals 16 residues. Trimming left V 0 bases short and J 9 bases short, with 18 bases between. Germline-derived CDR1 and CDR2 are LGHNA and YNFKEQ. This CDR3 reads CASSQEVGTRTIEQFF. In DNA form, the CDR3 reads TGTGCCAGCAGCCAAGAGGTAGGGACTCGTACAATTGAGCAGTTCTTC.

The chain combines TRBV7-2 with TRBJ1-3; D remains unclear. The CDR3 loop spans 13 amino acids. Germline lookup yields CDR1 SGHTA and CDR2 FQGNSA. Trimming removed 5 bases at V and 8 bases at J, with 13 bases between. The DNA of the CDR3 is TGTGCCAGCAGCGCTGGGTTTCAGGACACCATATATTTT. Translation gives CASSAGFQDTIYF.

The V gene is TRBV7-3, the J gene TRBJ2-1; 9 bases are shared with TRBD2. V lost 2 bases, J lost 9 bases, and 8 bases stayed unmatched. Germline V gene sequence: CDR1 SGHTA, CDR2 FQGTGA. The CDR3 is 15 residues long. CDR3 protein: CASSLEAGGWSEQFF. The CDR3 DNA follows: TGTGCCAGCAGCTTAGAAGCGGGGGGCTGGAGTGAGCAGTTCTTC.

The chain is built from TRBV19 and TRBJ2-3, with D possibly TRBD2 on 6 matching bases. The CDR3 runs to 15 residues. V dropped 5 bases and J dropped 2 bases, with 14 bases sitting between them. Per the germline V gene, CDR1 is LNHDA and CDR2 is SQIVND (reference sequence). The CDR3 protein is CASSPIERATDTQYF. The CDR3 DNA reads TGTGCCAGTAGTCCCATCGAGCGGGCCACAGATACGCAGTATTTT.

The table lists this clone with a count of one. The V call is TRBV2, the J call TRBJ2-7; D may be TRBD1 (5 bases). The CDR3 length is 16 residues. The V end lost 7 bases, the J end lost 1 base, and 20 bases lay between the germline ends. Germline V gives CDR1 SNHLY, CDR2 FYNNEI. CDR3 in DNA: TGTGCCAGCATCCCCAAGGCCTTAAGGGGTTCCTACGAGCAGTACTTC. The encoded protein is CASIPKALRGSYEQYF.

This clone was seen a single time. The chain recombines TRBV6-5 with TRBJ2-3; D remains ambiguous. The CDR3 extends over 15 amino acids. With 2 bases removed from V and 0 bases from J, the gap between germline ends came to 9 bases. Germline V CDR1 and CDR2: MNHEY, SVGAGI. CDR3 residues: CASSYGSQSTDTQYF. The CDR3 DNA reads TGTGCCAGCAGTTACGGTAGCCAGAGCACAGATACGCAGTATTTT.

This clone has just a few counts. The V call is TRBV18, the J call TRBJ1-3; the match to TRBD1 covers 9 bases. Germline V gene sequence: CDR1 KGHSH, CDR2 LQKENI. The junction had 15 bases not matched to a gene; V was cut back by 6 bases and J by 0 bases. This CDR3 region has 19 residues. CDR3: CASSPGTGPYFLSGNTIYF. The CDR3, as DNA: TGTGCCAGCTCTCCCGGGACAGGGCCTTACTTCCTCTCTGGAAACACCATATATTTT.

V gene TRBV6-6 combines with J gene TRBJ1-1; TRBD1 agrees at 7 bases. Germline V gene data show CDR1 as MNHNY and CDR2 as SVGAGI (reference sequence). The CDR3 length is 14 residues. The V gene end was trimmed by 10 bases and the J gene end by 6 bases; junction bases not matched to a gene: 14. The DNA for the CDR3 is TGTGCCATCGGGAACTACAGGGGTGGGGCTGAAGCTTTCTTT. Encoded protein: CAIGNYRGGAEAFF.

This rearrangement joins TRBV9 to TRBJ2-6, with 8 bases lining up with TRBD1. V trimming: 3 bases; J trimming: 0 bases; junction bases outside the gene matches: 8. Germline V gene data show CDR1 as SGDLS and CDR2 as YYNGEE. This CDR3 spans 18 amino acids. Written as DNA, the CDR3 is TGTGCCAGCAGCGAGCAGGGGGCGTTCCACTCTGGGGCCAACGTCCTGACTTTC. Residues: CASSEQGAFHSGANVLTF. Full variable domain (remainder filled in from reference TRBV9 and TRBJ2-6): DSGVTQTPKHLITATGQRVTLRCSPRSGDLSVYWYQQSLDQGLQFLIQYYNGEERAKGNILERFSAQQFPDLHSELNLSSLELGDSALYFCASSEQGAFHSGANVLTFGAGSRLTVL.

The CDR3 DNA reads TGTGCCAGCAGTTCCCGGAGTTTAGCGGGGGGGCTATCTGACAATGAGCAGTTCTTC. Protein sequence: CASSSRSLAGGLSDNEQFF. The V gene is TRBV11-2, the J gene TRBJ2-1, with TRBD2 matching over 11 bases. Germline V gene sequence: CDR1 SGHAT, CDR2 FQNNGV. Trimming removed 6 bases from V and 5 bases from J; junction bases left unmatched: 18. This CDR3 spans 19 amino acids.

This chain links TRBV5-4 with TRBJ2-3; unclear D gene. Germline CDR1 and CDR2: SGHNT and YYREEE (reference sequence). V dropped 2 bases and J dropped 6 bases, with 13 bases sitting between them. The CDR3 consists of 14 residues. CDR3 in amino acids: CASSLIENLDTQYF. CDR3 bases: TGTGCCAGCAGCTTAATCGAGAACTTGGATACGCAGTATTTT.

The count of this clone is one. The chain is built from TRBV5-4 and TRBJ1-1, with 12 bases matching TRBD1. The V gene end was trimmed by 4 bases and the J gene end by 5 bases; junction bases not matched to a gene: 9. The CDR3 is 16 residues long. Germline CDR1 and CDR2: SGHNT and YYREEE (reference sequence). The CDR3 bases are TGTGCCAGCAGCCCAAAAGGGGGACAGGGGGCTACTGAAGCTTTCTTT. Amino acids: CASSPKGGQGATEAFF.

V usage is TRBV9 and J usage is TRBJ2-7, with D possibly matching TRBD1 (6 bases). Trimming pared 3 bases from V and 0 bases from J, leaving 13 bases between. Germline V gene sequence: CDR1 SGDLS, CDR2 YYNGEE. The CDR3 is made up of 15 amino acids. The CDR3 DNA sequence: TGTGCCAGCAGCGCACACCGGGACACCTCCTACGAGCAGTACTTC. As protein: CASSAHRDTSYEQYF.

The V and J genes are TRBV5-8 and TRBJ2-3; 7 positions match TRBD2. Per the germline V gene, CDR1 is SGHTS and CDR2 is YDEGEE. Trimming at V came to 3 bases and at J to 0 bases, leaving 4 bases not matched to a gene. There are 15 residues in the CDR3. For the CDR3, the DNA is TGTGCCAGCAGCTGGGGGGGGGTTAGCACAGATACGCAGTATTTT. This sequence encodes CASSWGGVSTDTQYF.

A single count supports this clone. Other DNA sequences in this specimen translate into the identical CDR3. The chain employs TRBV5-6 and TRBJ2-7; no clear D. The CDR3 runs 13 residues. Germline V gene lookup returns CDR1 SGHDT and CDR2 YYEEEE. Trimming cost V 0 bases and J 0 bases, with 4 bases left between them. The CDR3 reads CASSLELSYEQYF. The CDR3 region has the DNA TGTGCCAGCAGCTTGGAACTCTCCTACGAGCAGTACTTC.

V and J are TRBV7-9 and TRBJ2-3, with D tentatively TRBD2 (6 bases). CDR3 size: 19 residues. The V end was cut by 1 base, the J end by 0 bases, with 20 bases between. Germline V gives CDR1 SEHNR, CDR2 FQNEAQ (reference sequence). The CDR3 region is CASSLVRFLLANSTDTQYF. The CDR3 DNA reads TGTGCCAGCAGCTTAGTCAGGTTTCTGCTAGCGAATAGCACAGATACGCAGTATTTT.

This chain uses TRBV25-1 with TRBJ2-5; perhaps TRBD1 as D (5 bases). From germline, CDR1 is MGHDK and CDR2 SYGVNS. With 5 bases removed from V and 1 base from J, the gap between germline ends came to 11 bases. The CDR3 extends over 14 amino acids. The CDR3, as DNA: TGTGCCAGCAGTCTTCAGGGCCTCCAAGAGACCCAGTACTTC. Protein product: CASSLQGLQETQYF.

For this clone: A junction boundary mismatches the germline segment, possibly from a read error. The chain recombines TRBV5-6 with TRBJ2-3; possible D gene TRBD1, 6 bases. There are 12 residues in the CDR3. CDR1 is SGHDT and CDR2 is YYEEEE in the germline V gene. The DNA for the CDR3 is TGTGCCAGCAGCTCAGGGACACCCGCTGGGCATTTT. Amino acids: CASSSGTPAGHF.

The chain uses TRBV7-8 and TRBJ1-6, with 8 bases that match TRBD1. CDR3 length equals 15 residues. The V segment lost 2 bases and the J segment 6 bases; nucleotides outside the gene matches: 3. Germline lookup yields CDR1 SGHVS and CDR2 FQNEAQ. Here the CDR3 reads CASSLQGALNSPLHF. The CDR3 DNA is TGTGCCAGCAGCTTACAGGGGGCGCTTAATTCACCCCTCCACTTT.

This rearrangement joins TRBV11-2 to TRBJ1-2; TRBD1 might be the D (6 bases). CDR3 size: 17 residues. Germline CDR1 and CDR2: SGHAT and FQNNGV. The V and J ends lost 2 bases and 0 bases respectively, with 16 bases between them. The CDR3 reads CASSLTARGSTNYGYTF. The DNA for the CDR3 is TGTGCCAGCAGCTTAACCGCCAGGGGATCCACTAACTATGGCTACACCTTC.

The CDR3 spells CASSLWGGNEQYF. In DNA, the CDR3 is TGTGCCAGCAGCTTATGGGGGGGCAACGAGCAGTACTTC. The gene calls are TRBV7-9 and TRBJ2-7; weak D call: TRBD2 (7 bases). Trimming pared 2 bases from V and 5 bases from J, leaving 10 bases between. Germline V lookup: CDR1 SEHNR, CDR2 FQNEAQ (reference sequence). The CDR3 runs to 13 residues.

The CDR3: CASSPQGGGAQYF. In DNA, the CDR3 is TGTGCCAGCTCACCACAGGGTGGGGGCGCCCAGTACTTC. The rearrangement links TRBV18 to TRBJ2-5, with D possibly being TRBD1 (6 bases). The germline CDR1 and CDR2 sequences are KGHSH and LQKENI. The V end lost 1 base, the J end lost 9 bases, and 12 bases lay between the germline ends. This CDR3 contains 13 residues.

The chain carries TRBV6-5 and TRBJ1-4; 9 bases agree with TRBD1. CDR1 and CDR2 (germline): MNHEY, SVGAGI. This CDR3 is 14 amino acids long. The V and J ends lost 2 bases and 8 bases, in that order; junction bases with no gene match: 3. The CDR3 DNA follows: TGTGCCAGCAGTTACGAGGGGACAGGGGAAAAACTGTTTTTT. Amino acid sequence: CASSYEGTGEKLFF.